This T cell receptor (beta chain) was recovered during a study of blood T cell repertoires in COVID-19. Study-wide context: Sites across the United States, Italy and Spain contributed samples from acute and convalescent COVID-19.

Using immunoSEQ multiplex PCR, the repertoire was profiled, and TCRdb retains in-frame clones only, with some absent. The top ten hold under 9.5% of the sample, which has roughly 250,000 clones, around nine tenths seen once. This CDR3 is 14 amino acids long. V lost 3 bases and J 2 bases, leaving 8 bases between the germline ends. Germline-derived CDR1 and CDR2 are MDHEN and SYDVKM. Sequencing input: PBMCs or T cells enriched from blood (not recorded which). J is TRBJ1-5 and V is TRBV28; D gene ambiguous. The sequence was obtained from a man in his forties or fifties who had recovered from COVID-19. CDR3 bases: TGTGCCAGCAGTTTGAGGGTCGGCAATCAGCCCCAGCATTTT. This sequence encodes CASSLRVGNQPQHF.